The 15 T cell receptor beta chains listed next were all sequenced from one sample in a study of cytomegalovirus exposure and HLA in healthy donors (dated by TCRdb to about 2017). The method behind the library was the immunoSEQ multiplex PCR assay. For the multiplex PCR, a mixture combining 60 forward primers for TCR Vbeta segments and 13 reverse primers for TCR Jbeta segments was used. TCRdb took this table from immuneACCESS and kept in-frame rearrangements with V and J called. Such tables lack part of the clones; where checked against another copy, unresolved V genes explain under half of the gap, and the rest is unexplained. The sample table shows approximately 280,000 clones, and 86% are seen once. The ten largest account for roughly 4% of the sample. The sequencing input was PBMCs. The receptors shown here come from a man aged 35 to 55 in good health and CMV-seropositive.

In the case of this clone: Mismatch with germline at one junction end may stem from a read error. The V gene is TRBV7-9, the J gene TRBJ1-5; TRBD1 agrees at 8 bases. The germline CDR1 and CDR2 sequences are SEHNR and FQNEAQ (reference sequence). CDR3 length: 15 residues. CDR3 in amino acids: CSSSFDRGGNQPQHF. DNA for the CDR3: TGTTCCAGCAGCTTTGACAGGGGAGGCAATCAGCCCCAGCATTTT.

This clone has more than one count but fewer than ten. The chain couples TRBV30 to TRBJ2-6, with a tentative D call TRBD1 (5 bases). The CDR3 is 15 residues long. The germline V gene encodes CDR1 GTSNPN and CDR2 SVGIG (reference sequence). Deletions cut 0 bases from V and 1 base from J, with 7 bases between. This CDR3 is CAWSVQVSGANVLTF. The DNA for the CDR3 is TGTGCCTGGAGTGTACAGGTTTCTGGGGCCAACGTCCTGACTTTC.

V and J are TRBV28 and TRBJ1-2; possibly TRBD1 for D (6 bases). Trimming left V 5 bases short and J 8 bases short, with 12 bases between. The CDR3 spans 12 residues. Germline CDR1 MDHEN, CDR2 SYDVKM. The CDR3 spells CASSPLGAGYTF. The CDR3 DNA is TGTGCCAGCAGTCCCCTGGGGGCGGGCTACACCTTC.

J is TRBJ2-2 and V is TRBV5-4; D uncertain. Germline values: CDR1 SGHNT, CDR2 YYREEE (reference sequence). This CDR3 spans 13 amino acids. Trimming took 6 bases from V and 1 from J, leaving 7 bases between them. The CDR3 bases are TGTGCCAGCACCAACAGGAACACCGGGGAGCTGTTTTTT. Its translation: CASTNRNTGELFF.

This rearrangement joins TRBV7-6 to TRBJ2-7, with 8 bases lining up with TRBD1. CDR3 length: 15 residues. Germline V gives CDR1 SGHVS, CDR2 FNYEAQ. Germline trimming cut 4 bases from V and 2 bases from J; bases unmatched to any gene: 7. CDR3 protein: CASSSGQGITYEQYF. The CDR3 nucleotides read TGTGCCAGCAGCTCCGGACAGGGAATAACCTACGAGCAGTACTTC.

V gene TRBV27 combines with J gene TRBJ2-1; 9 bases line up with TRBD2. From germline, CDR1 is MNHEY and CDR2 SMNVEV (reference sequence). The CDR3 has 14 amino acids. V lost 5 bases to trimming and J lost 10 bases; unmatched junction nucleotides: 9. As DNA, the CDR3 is TGTGCCAGCAGTGGGGGGACTAGCTTTGGCGAGCAGTTCTTC. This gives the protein CASSGGTSFGEQFF.

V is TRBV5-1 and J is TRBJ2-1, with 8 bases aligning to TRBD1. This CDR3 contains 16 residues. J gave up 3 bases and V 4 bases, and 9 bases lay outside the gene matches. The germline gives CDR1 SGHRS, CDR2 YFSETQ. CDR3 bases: TGCGCCAGCAGCGACACCGGGACAGGCGGCTACAATGAGCAGTTCTTC. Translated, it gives CASSDTGTGGYNEQFF.

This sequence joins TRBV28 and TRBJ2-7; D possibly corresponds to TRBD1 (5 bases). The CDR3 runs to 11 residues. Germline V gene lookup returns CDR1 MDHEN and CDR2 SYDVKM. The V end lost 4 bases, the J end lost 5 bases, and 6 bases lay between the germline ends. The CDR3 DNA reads TGTGCCAGCAGTTCGGACAACGAGCAGTACTTC. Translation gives CASSSDNEQYF. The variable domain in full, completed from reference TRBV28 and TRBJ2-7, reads DVKVTQSSRYLVKRTGEKVFLECVQDMDHENMFWYRQDPGLGLRLIYFSYDVKMKEKGDIPEGYSVSREKKERFSLILESASTNQTSMYLCASSSDNEQYFGPGTRLTVT.

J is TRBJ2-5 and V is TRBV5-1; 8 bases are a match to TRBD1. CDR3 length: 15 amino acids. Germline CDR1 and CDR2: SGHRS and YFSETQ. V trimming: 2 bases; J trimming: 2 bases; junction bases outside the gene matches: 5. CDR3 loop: CASSFGTGQQETQYF. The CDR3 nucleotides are TGCGCCAGCAGCTTTGGGACAGGCCAACAAGAGACCCAGTACTTC.

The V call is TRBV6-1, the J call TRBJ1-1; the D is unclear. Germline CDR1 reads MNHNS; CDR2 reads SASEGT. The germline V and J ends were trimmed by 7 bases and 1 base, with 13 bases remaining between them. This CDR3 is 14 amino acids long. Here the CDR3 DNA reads TGTGCCAGCATTAGTGTTGCGGGGAACACTGAAGCTTTCTTT. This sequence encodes CASISVAGNTEAFF.

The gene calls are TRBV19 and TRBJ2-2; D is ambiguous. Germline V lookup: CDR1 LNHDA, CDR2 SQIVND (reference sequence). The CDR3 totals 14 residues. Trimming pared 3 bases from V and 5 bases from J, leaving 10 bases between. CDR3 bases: TGTGCCAGTAGTATCGGTAGTTTTACCGGGGAGCTGTTTTTT. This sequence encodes CASSIGSFTGELFF.

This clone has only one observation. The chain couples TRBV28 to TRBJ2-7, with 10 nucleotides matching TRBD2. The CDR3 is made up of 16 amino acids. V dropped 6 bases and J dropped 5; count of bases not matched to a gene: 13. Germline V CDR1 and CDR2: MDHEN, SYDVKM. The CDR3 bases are TGTGCCAGCAGCCAAGACGAGCGGGAGGGCCCAGACGAGCAGTACTTC. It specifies CASSQDEREGPDEQYF.

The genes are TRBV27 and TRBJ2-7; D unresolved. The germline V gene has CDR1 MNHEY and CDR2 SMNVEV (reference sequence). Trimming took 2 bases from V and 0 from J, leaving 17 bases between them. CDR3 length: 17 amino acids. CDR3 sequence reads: CASSLHKAGGDSYEQYF. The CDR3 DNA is TGTGCCAGCAGTTTACATAAGGCCGGCGGAGACTCCTACGAGCAGTACTTC.

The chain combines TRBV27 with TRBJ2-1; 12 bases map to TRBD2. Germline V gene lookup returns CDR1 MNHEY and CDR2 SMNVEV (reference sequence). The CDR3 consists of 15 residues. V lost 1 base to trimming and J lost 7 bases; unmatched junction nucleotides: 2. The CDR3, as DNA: TGTGCCAGCAGTTTATACCTAGCGGGAGGGAATGAGCAGTTCTTC. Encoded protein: CASSLYLAGGNEQFF.

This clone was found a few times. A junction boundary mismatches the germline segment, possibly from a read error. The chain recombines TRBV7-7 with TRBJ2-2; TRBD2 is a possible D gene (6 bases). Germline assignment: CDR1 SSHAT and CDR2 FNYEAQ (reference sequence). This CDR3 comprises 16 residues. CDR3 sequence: CASSNPPGVNTGELFF. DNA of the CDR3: TGTGCTAGCAGCAACCCTCCGGGGGTTAACACCGGGGAGCTGTTTTTT.